Each of the 19 T cell receptor beta chains below was sequenced from the same sample in a study of regulatory T cells in long-lasting Graves disease. Time point noted: persistent/refractory GD, antithyroid drugs over 5 years with positive TRAb. TCR sequences were obtained from RNA taken from PBMCs. According to the study, TCR beta libraries were built with iRepertoire HTBI primers and CDR3-region Arm-PCR. TCRdb independently ran MiXCR on the multiplex PCR reads; one entry per CDR3 protein. Among 310,000 or so distinct CDR3 sequences, roughly 21% were seen once, and the ten largest hold less than 35%. The input for sequencing was peripheral blood mononuclear cells (PBMCs), taken when the disease was refractory, from a patient treated with antithyroid drugs. The source of these receptors is a female donor with Graves disease.

This clonotype was counted at least ten times. CDR3 bases: TGCGCCAGCAGAGAGCAGGGTTTCGGCTACACCTTC. This translates into CASREQGFGYTF. The V call is TRBV10-2, the J call TRBJ1-2, with D maybe TRBD1 (5 bases). CDR1 is WSHSY, CDR2 SAAADI, per germline. Deletions cut 6 bases from V and 8 bases from J, with 13 bases between. CDR3 size: 12 residues.

At least ten counts were recorded for this clonotype. The chain recombines TRBV2 with TRBJ2-5, with TRBD1 identical over 9 bases. V lost 7 bases and J lost 4; bases outside the gene matches: 7. This CDR3 has 14 residues. Germline-derived CDR1 and CDR2 are SNHLY and FYNNEI. The CDR3 region has the DNA TGTGCCAGCACCCGGACAGGGGCGACAGAGACCCAGTACTTC. The encoded protein is CASTRTGATETQYF.

The chain carries TRBV7-8 and TRBJ2-3; D gene uncertain. CDR1 is SGHVS and CDR2 is FQNEAQ in the germline V gene. The V gene lost 1 base and the J gene lost 3 bases, with 14 bases spanning the gap. The CDR3 length is 16 residues. The CDR3 protein is CASSLEARRSTDTQYF. In DNA, the CDR3 is TGTGCCAGCAGCTTAGAGGCTCGCCGTTCGACAGATACGCAGTATTTT. Filled out from reference TRBV7-8 and TRBJ2-3, the complete variable domain reads GAGVSQSPRYKVAKRGQDVALRCDPISGHVSLFWYQQALGQGPEFLTYFQNEAQLDKSGLPSDRFFAERPEGSVSTLKIQRTQQEDSAVYLCASSLEARRSTDTQYFGPGTRLTVL.

This clonotype was detected many times. The chain carries TRBV11-2 and TRBJ2-5, with D possibly TRBD2 on 5 matching bases. Trimming removed 2 bases at V and 4 bases at J, with 14 bases between. Germline CDR1 is SGHAT and CDR2 is FQNNGV. This CDR3 has 15 amino acids. The CDR3 reads CASSLLGELAETQYF. DNA for the CDR3: TGTGCCAGCAGCTTATTGGGAGAGTTAGCAGAGACCCAGTACTTC.

This clonotype was seen ten or more times. This sequence joins TRBV27 and TRBJ1-4; TRBD1 might be the D (6 bases). The CDR3 length is 11 residues. Per the germline V gene, CDR1 is MNHEY and CDR2 is SMNVEV (reference sequence). Trimming pared 3 bases from V and 11 bases from J, leaving 7 bases between. CDR3 sequence: CASSFGGKLFF. The CDR3 DNA follows: TGTGCCAGCAGTTTTGGGGGCAAACTGTTTTTT.

This clonotype was seen many times. The chain joins TRBV7-9 to TRBJ1-2; D perhaps matches TRBD1 (6 bases). The V end was cut by 8 bases, the J end by 0 bases, with 7 bases between. The CDR3 has 12 residues. Looked up from germline, CDR1 is SEHNR and CDR2 is FQNEAQ (reference sequence). The CDR3: CASGGPNYGYTF. The DNA of the CDR3 is TGTGCCAGCGGGGGGCCTAACTATGGCTACACCTTC.

This clonotype was observed at least ten times. V usage is TRBV5-1 and J usage is TRBJ1-2; D perhaps matches TRBD1 (6 bases). This CDR3 has 13 residues. Trimming took 1 base from V and 5 from J, leaving 9 bases between them. Per the germline V gene, CDR1 is SGHRS and CDR2 is YFSETQ. CDR3 nucleotide sequence: TGCGCCAGCAGCTTGTCAGGGGAGTATGGCTACACCTTC. It translates to CASSLSGEYGYTF.

This clonotype was seen many times. The rearrangement uses TRBV6-2 or TRBV6-3 and TRBJ1-6; TRBD1 agrees at 7 bases. V lost 6 bases, J lost 6 bases, and 5 bases stayed unmatched. The germline gives CDR1 MNHEY, CDR2 SVGEGT. CDR3 length: 14 residues. CDR3 protein: CASRPGQSNSPLHF. DNA of the CDR3: TGTGCCAGCAGGCCGGGACAGAGTAATTCACCCCTCCACTTT.

The chain carries TRBV4-3 and TRBJ2-5; no clear D. Per germline, CDR1 LGHNA and CDR2 YSLEER. This CDR3 has 15 amino acids. The V and J ends lost 0 bases and 2 bases respectively, with 10 bases between them. DNA for the CDR3: TGCGCCAGCAGCCAAGATCTGTCTAGACAAGAGACCCAGTACTTC. Its translation: CASSQDLSRQETQYF.

This clonotype was seen repeatedly, ten times or more. The chain joins TRBV3-1 to TRBJ1-1; 8 bases line up with TRBD1. The V and J ends lost 5 bases and 4 bases, in that order; junction bases with no gene match: 6. The V gene's germline CDR1 is LGHDT and CDR2 YNNKEL (reference sequence). The CDR3 loop spans 14 amino acids. In DNA form, the CDR3 reads TGTGCCAGCAGCTTCGACAGGGGTAGCACTGAAGCTTTCTTT. Protein: CASSFDRGSTEAFF. The full variable domain, completed using reference TRBV3-1 and TRBJ1-1, is DTAVSQTPKYLVTQMGNDKSIKCEQNLGHDTMYWYKQDSKKFLKIMFSYNNKELIINETVPNRFSPKSPDKAHLNLHINSLELGDSAVYFCASSFDRGSTEAFFGQGTRLTVV.

The table lists this clonotype with a few counts. The chain carries TRBV6-1 and TRBJ1-3; 8 bases match TRBD1. Germline CDR1 reads MNHNS; CDR2 reads SASEGT. With 4 bases clipped from V and 4 bases from J, the junction kept 3 bases outside the gene matches. The CDR3 has 14 amino acids. The CDR3 loop reads CASSADREGNTIYF. Here the CDR3 DNA reads TGTGCCAGCAGTGCGGACAGGGAAGGAAACACCATATATTTT.

As for this clonotype: A much more abundant neighbour one base away suggests this may be a read error. The chain's CDR3 is CASRQGTVETQYF. The DNA of the CDR3 is TGTGCCAGCCGCCAAGGGACAGTGGAGACCCAGTACTTC. The J gene is TRBJ2-5, the V gene TRBV3-1; TRBD1 aligns across 7 bases. Germline lookup yields CDR1 LGHDT and CDR2 YNNKEL (reference sequence). The CDR3 covers 13 residues.

In regard to this clonotype: The junction and the germline gene differ at one end; a read error may be behind it. The chain recombines TRBV11-3 with TRBJ2-3; D unresolved. This CDR3 comprises 13 residues. Germline assignment: CDR1 SGHNT and CDR2 YENEEA. CDR3 sequence: CASGLEATDTQYF. In nucleotides, the CDR3 is TGTGCCAGCGGCTTAGAAGCCACAGATACGCAGTATTTT.

Points on this clonotype: This could be a read error, since a much larger clone is one nucleotide away. The conserved final phenylalanine or tryptophan is absent from the CDR3, which likely points to a read error. V gene TRBV2 combines with J gene TRBJ2-5; maybe TRBD1 (6 bases). Germline V lookup: CDR1 SNHLY, CDR2 FYNNEI. Trimming removed 5 bases from V and 1 base from J, with 11 bases in between. The CDR3 is made up of 14 amino acids. The CDR3 region is CASSSLQGQETQYL. The DNA for the CDR3 is TGTGCCAGCAGTAGCCTACAGGGCCAAGAGACCCAGTACTTA.

In its sample, this clonotype was seen many times. This rearrangement joins TRBV28 to TRBJ2-4; D not resolved. With 4 bases removed from V and 11 bases from J, the gap between germline ends came to 12 bases. This CDR3 has 12 amino acids. Germline CDR1 MDHEN, CDR2 SYDVKM. Here the CDR3 DNA reads TGTGCCAGCAGTTCTCCGACATCCCTTCAGTACTTC. Translating gives CASSSPTSLQYF. The full variable domain, rest sourced from reference TRBV28 and TRBJ2-4, is DVKVTQSSRYLVKRTGEKVFLECVQDMDHENMFWYRQDPGLGLRLIYFSYDVKMKEKGDIPEGYSVSREKKERFSLILESASTNQTSMYLCASSSPTSLQYFGAGTRLSVL.

This clonotype was observed a few times. A read error may be the cause here, since a much bigger clone is one base away. This chain connects TRBV12-5 to TRBJ1-2; D remains unclear. CDR1 and CDR2 from the germline V gene are LGHNT and FRNRAP. The CDR3 has 13 amino acids. The CDR3 bases are TGTGCTAGTGGTTTCTGGGCCGCCTATGGCTGCACCTTC. This codes for CASGFWAAYGCTF.

This clonotype appeared many times. This chain uses TRBV6-2 or TRBV6-3 with TRBJ2-5; the D call may be TRBD1 or TRBD2 (6 bases each). This CDR3 contains 13 residues. Looked up from germline, CDR1 is MNHEY and CDR2 is SVGEGT. V shed 2 bases and J shed 7 bases, with 11 bases lying between them. The CDR3 loop is CASSYRGDVTQYF. The DNA for the CDR3 is TGTGCCAGCAGTTACAGGGGGGACGTGACCCAGTACTTC.

This clonotype occurred many times. V and J are TRBV2 and TRBJ2-3; 7 nucleotides align to TRBD2. Trimming at V came to 6 bases and at J to 1 base, leaving 10 bases not matched to a gene. Germline V gives CDR1 SNHLY, CDR2 FYNNEI. The CDR3 length is 16 residues. In DNA form, the CDR3 reads TGTGCCAGCAGAGGGAGGGCGGGAATCGGCACAGATACGCAGTATTTT. This sequence encodes CASRGRAGIGTDTQYF.

This clonotype was counted only a few times. The rearrangement links TRBV6-1 to TRBJ1-1; D perhaps matches TRBD1 (6 bases). The CDR3 is made up of 15 amino acids. Germline loops: CDR1 MNHNS, CDR2 SASEGT. Trimming took 6 bases from V and 1 from J, leaving 15 bases between them. CDR3 DNA: TGTGCCAGCAGCCCCCTTGGGGGCACGAACACTGAAGCTTTCTTT. As protein: CASSPLGGTNTEAFF.